This TCR beta chain was sequenced in a study of blood T cell repertoires in COVID-19. TCRdb's table, derived via immunoSEQ multiplex PCR, lists solely in-frame clones and lacks some. The table includes under 300,000 clones, nearly 95% detected once. The CDR3 spans 13 residues. Deletions cut 3 bases from V and 0 bases from J, with 3 bases between. This sequence joins TRBV12-3 or TRBV12-4 and TRBJ2-1; D is undetermined. The TCR sequence derives from a man aged 25 to 40 with COVID-19, enrolled during active disease. The sequenced sample was peripheral blood. The CDR3 DNA reads TGTGCCAGCAGTTTTAGCTCCTACAATGAGCAGTTCTTC. Encoded protein: CASSFSSYNEQFF.